The text below deals with one T cell receptor beta chain. Its antigen is unidentified. The source of the sample is a study of early T cells in non-severe SARS-CoV-2 infection. At the level of the study: Chains were unpaired, as sequencing was done on bulk RNA from unsorted whole blood. Study results and limitations: The study's VDJdb matching favored anti-spike CD8 responses and missed private and CD4 specificities.

Germline CDR1 is MGHDK and CDR2 is SYGVNS. Trimming stripped 3 bases from V and 11 bases from J, with 14 bases between. CDR3 size: 13 residues. The protocol attached unique molecular identifiers to individual cDNA molecules. Via MiXCR, TCRdb re-called the 5' RACE reads, giving one row per CDR3 protein. Here the sample spans around 33,000 distinct CDR3 sequences, 4.5% to 5% being singletons. Specimen: whole blood. This TCR was recovered from an adult who was a healthcare worker with PCR-confirmed SARS-CoV-2 infection or an uninfected control (not recorded which). The V and J genes are TRBV25-1 and TRBJ2-4, with a weak D call TRBD1 (5 bases). CDR3 bases: TGTGCCAGCAGTGACCCCCTGACAGCCCTTCAGTACTTC. Protein product: CASSDPLTALQYF.